Reported below is one T cell receptor beta chain. Clones were sequenced by immunoSEQ multiplex PCR, and TCRdb holds only the in-frame ones, with some missing. In the table there are some 35,000 clones, about 85% of which are singletons. From germline, CDR1 is MDHEN and CDR2 SYDVKM. The length of the CDR3 is 16 residues. J lost 14 bases, V lost 3 bases, and 13 bases had no gene match. The sample belongs to a study of OX40 agonist ivuxolimab in advanced cancers. The clonotype comes from an adult with an advanced solid tumor such as melanoma, head and neck, liver or kidney cancer. The V call is TRBV28, the J call TRBJ2-3, with 14 bases identical to TRBD2. The sample in question was CD4+ or CD8+ T cells sorted from blood, obtained in a trial of the OX40 agonist ivuxolimab. The chain's CDR3 is CASSFPHGTSGGGRYF. CDR3 bases: TGTGCCAGCAGTTTCCCTCACGGGACTAGCGGGGGAGGGCGGTATTTT.